The clone carrying this T cell receptor beta chain was found a few times. Its target is not known. Trimming took 0 bases from V and 4 from J, leaving 18 bases between them. The CDR3 sequence is 17 residues long. Germline lookup yields CDR1 MGHRA and CDR2 YSYEKL. The study reverse transcribed the entire isolated RNA, so it sequenced expressed TCRB transcripts. The assay was immunoSEQ multiplex PCR, and TCRdb's table has in-frame clones only and misses some. The sample records under 850,000 clones, roughly an eighth being singletons. The sample originates from a study of beta chain features in type 1 diabetes. Study conclusions and caveats: All four CD4+ subsets of Type 1 diabetes patients contained TCRB CDR3s that were moderately but significantly shorter.

The sequence was obtained from a man younger than 35 with type 1 diabetes. V usage is TRBV4-1 and J usage is TRBJ1-2; D remains unclear. The source material was naive CD4+ T cells from blood. CDR3 nucleotide sequence: TGCGCCAGCAGCCAAGAAGATGGCGGCGGACTGGTCTATGGCTACACCTTC. Encoded protein: CASSQEDGGGLVYGYTF.